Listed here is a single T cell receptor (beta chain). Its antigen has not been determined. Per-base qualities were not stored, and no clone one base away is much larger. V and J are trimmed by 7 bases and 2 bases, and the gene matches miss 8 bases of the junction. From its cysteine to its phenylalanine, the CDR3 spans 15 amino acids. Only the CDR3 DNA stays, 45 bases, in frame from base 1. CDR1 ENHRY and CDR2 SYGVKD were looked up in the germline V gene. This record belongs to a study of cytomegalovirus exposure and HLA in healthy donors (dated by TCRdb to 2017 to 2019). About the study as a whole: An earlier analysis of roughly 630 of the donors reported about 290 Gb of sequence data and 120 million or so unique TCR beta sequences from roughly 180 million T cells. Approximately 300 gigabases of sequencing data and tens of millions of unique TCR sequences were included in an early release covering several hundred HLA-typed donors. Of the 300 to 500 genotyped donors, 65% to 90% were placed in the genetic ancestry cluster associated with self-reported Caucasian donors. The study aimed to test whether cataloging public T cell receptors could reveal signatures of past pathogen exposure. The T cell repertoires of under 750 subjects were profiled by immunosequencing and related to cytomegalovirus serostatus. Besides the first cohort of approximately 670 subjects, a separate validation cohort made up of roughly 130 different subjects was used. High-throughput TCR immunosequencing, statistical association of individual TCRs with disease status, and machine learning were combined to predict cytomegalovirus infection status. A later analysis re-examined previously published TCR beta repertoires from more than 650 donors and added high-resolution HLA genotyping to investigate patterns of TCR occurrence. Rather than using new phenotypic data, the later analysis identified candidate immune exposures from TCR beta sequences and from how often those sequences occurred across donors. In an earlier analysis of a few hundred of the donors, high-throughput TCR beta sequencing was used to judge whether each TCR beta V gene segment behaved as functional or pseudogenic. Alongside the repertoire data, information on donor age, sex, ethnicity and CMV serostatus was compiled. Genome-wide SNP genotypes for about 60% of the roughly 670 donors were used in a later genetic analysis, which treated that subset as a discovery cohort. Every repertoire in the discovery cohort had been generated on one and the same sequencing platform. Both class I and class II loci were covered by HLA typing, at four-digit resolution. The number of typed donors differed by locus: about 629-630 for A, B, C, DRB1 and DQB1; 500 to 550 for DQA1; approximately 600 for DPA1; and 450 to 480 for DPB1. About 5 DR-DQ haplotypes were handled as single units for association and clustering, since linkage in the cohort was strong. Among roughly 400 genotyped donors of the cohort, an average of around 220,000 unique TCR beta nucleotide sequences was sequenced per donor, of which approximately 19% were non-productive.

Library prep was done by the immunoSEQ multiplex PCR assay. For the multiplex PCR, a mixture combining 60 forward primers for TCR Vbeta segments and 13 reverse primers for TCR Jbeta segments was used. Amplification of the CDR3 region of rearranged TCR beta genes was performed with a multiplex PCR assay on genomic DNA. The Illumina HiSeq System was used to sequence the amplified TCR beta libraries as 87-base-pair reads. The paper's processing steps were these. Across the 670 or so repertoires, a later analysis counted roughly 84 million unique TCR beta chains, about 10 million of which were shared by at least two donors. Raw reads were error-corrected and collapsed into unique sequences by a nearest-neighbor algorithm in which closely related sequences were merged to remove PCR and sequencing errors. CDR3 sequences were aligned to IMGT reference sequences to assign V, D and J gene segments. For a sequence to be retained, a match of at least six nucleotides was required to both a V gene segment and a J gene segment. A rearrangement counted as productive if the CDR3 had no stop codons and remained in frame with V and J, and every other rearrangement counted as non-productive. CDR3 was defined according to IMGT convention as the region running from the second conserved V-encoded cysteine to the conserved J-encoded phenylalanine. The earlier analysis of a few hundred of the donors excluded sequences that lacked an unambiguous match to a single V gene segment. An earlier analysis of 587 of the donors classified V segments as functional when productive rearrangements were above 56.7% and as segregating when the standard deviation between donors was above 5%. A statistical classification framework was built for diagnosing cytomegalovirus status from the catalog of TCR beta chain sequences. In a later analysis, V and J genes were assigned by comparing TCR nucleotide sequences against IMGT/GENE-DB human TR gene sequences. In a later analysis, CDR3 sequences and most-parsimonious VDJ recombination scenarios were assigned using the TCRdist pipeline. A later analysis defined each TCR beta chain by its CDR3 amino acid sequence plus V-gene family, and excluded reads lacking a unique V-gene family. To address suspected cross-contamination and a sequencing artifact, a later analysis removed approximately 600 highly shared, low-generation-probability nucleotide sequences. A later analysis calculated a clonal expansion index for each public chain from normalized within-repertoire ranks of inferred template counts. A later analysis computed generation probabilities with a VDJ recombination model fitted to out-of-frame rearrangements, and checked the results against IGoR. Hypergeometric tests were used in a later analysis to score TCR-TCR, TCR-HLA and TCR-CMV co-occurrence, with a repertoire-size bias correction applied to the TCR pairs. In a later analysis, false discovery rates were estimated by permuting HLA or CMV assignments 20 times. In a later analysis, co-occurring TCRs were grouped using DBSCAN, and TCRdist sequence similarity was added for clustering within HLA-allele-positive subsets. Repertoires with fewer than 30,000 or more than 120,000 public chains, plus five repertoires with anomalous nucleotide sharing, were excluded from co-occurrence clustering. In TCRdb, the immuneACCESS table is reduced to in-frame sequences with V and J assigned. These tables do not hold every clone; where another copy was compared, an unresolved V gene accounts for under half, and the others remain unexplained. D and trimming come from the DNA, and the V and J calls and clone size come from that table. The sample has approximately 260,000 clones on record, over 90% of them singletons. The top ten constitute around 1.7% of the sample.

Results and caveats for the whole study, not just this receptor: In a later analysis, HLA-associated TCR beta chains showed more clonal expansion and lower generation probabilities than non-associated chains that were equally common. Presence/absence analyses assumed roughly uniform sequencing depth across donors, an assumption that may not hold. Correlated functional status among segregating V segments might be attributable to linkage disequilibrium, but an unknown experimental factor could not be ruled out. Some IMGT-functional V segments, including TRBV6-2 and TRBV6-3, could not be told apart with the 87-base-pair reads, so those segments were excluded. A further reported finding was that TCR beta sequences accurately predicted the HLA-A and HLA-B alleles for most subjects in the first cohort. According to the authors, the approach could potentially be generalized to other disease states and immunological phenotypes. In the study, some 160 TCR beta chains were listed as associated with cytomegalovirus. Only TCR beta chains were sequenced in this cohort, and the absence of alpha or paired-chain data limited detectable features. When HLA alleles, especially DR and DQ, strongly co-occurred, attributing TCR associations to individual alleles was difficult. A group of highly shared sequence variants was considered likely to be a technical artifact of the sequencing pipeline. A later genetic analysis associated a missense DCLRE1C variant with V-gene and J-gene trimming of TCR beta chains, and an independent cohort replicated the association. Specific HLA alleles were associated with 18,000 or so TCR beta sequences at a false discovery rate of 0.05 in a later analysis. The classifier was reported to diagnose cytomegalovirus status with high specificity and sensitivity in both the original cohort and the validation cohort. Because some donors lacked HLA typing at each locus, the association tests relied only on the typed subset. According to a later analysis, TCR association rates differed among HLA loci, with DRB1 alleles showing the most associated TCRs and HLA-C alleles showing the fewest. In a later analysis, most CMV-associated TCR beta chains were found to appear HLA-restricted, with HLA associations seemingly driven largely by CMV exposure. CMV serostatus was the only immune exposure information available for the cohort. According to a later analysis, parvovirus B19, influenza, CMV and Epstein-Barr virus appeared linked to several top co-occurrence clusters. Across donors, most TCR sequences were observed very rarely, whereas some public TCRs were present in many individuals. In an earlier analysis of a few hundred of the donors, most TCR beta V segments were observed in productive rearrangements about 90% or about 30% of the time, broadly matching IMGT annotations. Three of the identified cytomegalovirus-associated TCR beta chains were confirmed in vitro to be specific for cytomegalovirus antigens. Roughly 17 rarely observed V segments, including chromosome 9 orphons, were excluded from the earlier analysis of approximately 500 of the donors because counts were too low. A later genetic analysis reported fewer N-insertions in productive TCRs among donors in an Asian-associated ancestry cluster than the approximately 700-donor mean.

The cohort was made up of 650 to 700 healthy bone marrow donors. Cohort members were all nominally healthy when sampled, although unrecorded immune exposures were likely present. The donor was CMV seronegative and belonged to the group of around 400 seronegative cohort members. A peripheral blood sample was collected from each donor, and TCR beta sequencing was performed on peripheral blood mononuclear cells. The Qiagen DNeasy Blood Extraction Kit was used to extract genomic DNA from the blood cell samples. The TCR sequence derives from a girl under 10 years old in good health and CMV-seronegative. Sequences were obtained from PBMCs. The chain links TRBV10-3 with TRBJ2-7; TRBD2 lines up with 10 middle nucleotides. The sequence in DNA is TGTGCCATCATGGGATCAGCGGGAGGGACCTACGAGCAGTACTTC. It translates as CAIMGSAGGTYEQYF.